These T cell receptor beta chains were read from a single sample in a study of cytomegalovirus exposure and HLA in healthy donors. Clones were sequenced by immunoSEQ multiplex PCR, and TCRdb holds only the in-frame ones, with some missing. Here the sample table reports around 51,000 clones. Sequencing input: PBMCs. The receptors originated from a middle-aged man in good health and CMV-seropositive. The CDR3 runs from the conserved cysteine through the conserved F or W. Fields, in order: J gene, V gene, CDR3 protein.

J gene: TRBJ1-2; V gene: TRBV7-2; CDR3 protein: CASSQQTGYGYTF
J gene: TRBJ2-5; V gene: TRBV4-2; CDR3 protein: CASSTFQGGEETQYF
J gene: TRBJ2-2; V gene: TRBV27; CDR3 protein: CASSLRGAGELFF
J gene: TRBJ2-7; V gene: TRBV7-9; CDR3 protein: CASSRGATAERVEQYF
J gene: TRBJ2-7; V gene: TRBV5-1; CDR3 protein: CASRNLPGQSYEQYF
J gene: TRBJ2-2; V gene: TRBV25-1; CDR3 protein: CASSEYGGNTGELFF
J gene: TRBJ1-1; V gene: TRBV7-2; CDR3 protein: CASRPQGTEAFF
J gene: TRBJ2-1; V gene: TRBV7-9; CDR3 protein: CASLGGRYNEQFF
J gene: TRBJ1-2; V gene: TRBV10-3; CDR3 protein: CAISAPGQGPYTF
J gene: TRBJ1-2; V gene: TRBV13; CDR3 protein: CASSSGDRGDGYTF
J gene: TRBJ2-7; V gene: TRBV9; CDR3 protein: CASSVGVSGNEQYF
J gene: TRBJ2-1; V gene: TRBV9; CDR3 protein: CASSVAGTSNYNEQFF
J gene: TRBJ2-7; V gene: TRBV6-6; CDR3 protein: CASKPGLGGFDEQYF
J gene: TRBJ2-7; V gene: TRBV28; CDR3 protein: CASRPFSGSSYEQYF
J gene: TRBJ2-5; V gene: TRBV5-1; CDR3 protein: CASGAPRVAGEAETQYF
J gene: TRBJ2-7; V gene: TRBV6-6; CDR3 protein: CASSYGASPYEQYF
J gene: TRBJ2-2; V gene: TRBV7-6; CDR3 protein: CASSLEGITGELFF
J gene: TRBJ1-5; V gene: TRBV28; CDR3 protein: CASSSDPTNKPQHF
J gene: TRBJ2-1; V gene: TRBV7-3; CDR3 protein: CASSLSLSGRKYNEQFF
J gene: TRBJ2-1; V gene: TRBV7-9; CDR3 protein: CASSSLSSGRYNEQFF
J gene: TRBJ2-2; V gene: TRBV9; CDR3 protein: CASSVYSGVNTGELFF
J gene: TRBJ2-7; V gene: TRBV20-1; CDR3 protein: CSAPNYEQYF
J gene: TRBJ1-4; V gene: TRBV6-5; CDR3 protein: CASSYSRDRAHEKLFF
J gene: TRBJ2-1; V gene: TRBV19; CDR3 protein: CASSIRTGGGGNEQFF
J gene: TRBJ2-1; V gene: TRBV4-1; CDR3 protein: CASSQDGGHGGMVNEQFF
J gene: TRBJ1-1; V gene: TRBV14; CDR3 protein: CASRGRNTEAFF
J gene: TRBJ2-7; V gene: TRBV6-1; CDR3 protein: CASSELQTSGGTYEQYF
J gene: TRBJ2-7; V gene: TRBV7-9; CDR3 protein: CASSPSTAYEQYF
J gene: TRBJ2-1; V gene: TRBV4-2; CDR3 protein: CASSQEKEAWNEQFF
J gene: TRBJ1-3; V gene: TRBV13; CDR3 protein: CASSPEGGRGSGNTIYF
J gene: TRBJ2-7; V gene: TRBV7-3; CDR3 protein: CASSSQGRGQYF
J gene: TRBJ2-3; V gene: TRBV7-9; CDR3 protein: CASSLAGGPGDTQYF
J gene: TRBJ2-1; V gene: TRBV28; CDR3 protein: CASSPPGLADLSSYNEQFF
J gene: TRBJ2-5; V gene: TRBV5-1; CDR3 protein: CASSWPSTSGGSQETQYF
J gene: TRBJ2-7; V gene: TRBV19; CDR3 protein: CASSISGQGGYEQYF
J gene: TRBJ2-1; V gene: TRBV11-3; CDR3 protein: CASSLTTGGSYNEQFF
J gene: TRBJ2-3; V gene: TRBV15; CDR3 protein: CATSRDIDTQYF